The count of the clone carrying this T cell receptor (beta chain) is one. The entry originates in a study of blood T cell repertoires in COVID-19. Study context: COVID-19 samples collected from the United States, Italy and Spain covered acute and convalescent phases. PBMCs, B-cell-depleted T cells, or T cells were the source of the cDNA or gDNA that made up the material.

Patients in Seattle were enrolled during active infection, then followed longitudinally. In the original analysis: Amplifying reference gene primers gave estimates of nucleated cell counts. This table comes from immunoSEQ multiplex PCR, and its TCRdb copy is limited to in-frame clones, with some not included. V and J calls and clone size are those listed in that table; D and trimming were worked out from the DNA. The sample has over 150,000 clones, about nine tenths seen once; the top ten hold roughly 5.3%. This CDR3 region has 18 residues. Germline values: CDR1 SEHNR, CDR2 FQNEAQ (reference sequence). V was clipped by 3 bases and J by 5 bases; unmatched bases: 15.

Sequences were obtained from peripheral blood. The chain combines TRBV7-9 with TRBJ1-4; TRBD1 matches at 7 bases. The sequence derives from a man aged 18 to 29 with COVID-19, enrolled during active disease. The CDR3: CASSFPTGPPDTNEKLFF. CDR3 nucleotide sequence: TGTGCCAGCAGCTTCCCGACAGGGCCGCCGGATACAAATGAAAAACTGTTTTTT.